Below are 20 T cell receptor beta chains sequenced from a single sample in a study of T cells in women clearing cervical HPV infection. The table came from immunoSEQ multiplex PCR; TCRdb's copy has only in-frame clones and leaves some out. The data show 44,000 or so clones, and the top ten clones hold 0.8% to 1%. Source material: blood buffy coat. The receptors stem from a woman between 18 and 75 years old with a cervical HPV16 infection that either progressed to CIN3+ or cleared (not recorded which).

As to this clone: The read gets to within 3 residues of the CDR3 end, and the germline J gene fills in the rest. The chain employs TRBV20-1 and TRBJ2-2; possibly TRBD2 for D (5 bases). This CDR3 is 14 amino acids long. The germline V gene has CDR1 DFQATT and CDR2 SNEGSKA (reference sequence). The CDR3 bases that were read are TGCAGTGCTAGTATGAGGGTTCCTAATTCACCG. This sequence encodes CSASMRVPNSP. The complete CDR3 protein is CSASMRVPNSPLFF.

About this clone: The DNA ends 3 residues before the CDR3 does, and the rest of the CDR3 is filled in from the germline J gene. The V and J genes are TRBV19 and TRBJ1-6; the match to TRBD1 covers 7 bases. CDR3 length: 16 amino acids. Germline values: CDR1 LNHDA, CDR2 SQIVND (reference sequence). V lost 3 bases, J lost 5 bases, and 7 bases stayed unmatched. The CDR3 bases that were read are TGTGCCAGTAGTATCGAGACAGGGAGGAATAATTCACCC. It yields the protein CASSIETGRNNSP. Given in full, the CDR3 is CASSIETGRNNSPLHF.

Worth noting for this clone: The sequenced fragment ends 3 residues before the CDR3 boundary, so the rest is inferred from the germline J gene. This sequence joins TRBV5-1 and TRBJ1-4, with D tentatively TRBD1 (6 bases). The CDR3 extends over 17 amino acids. Germline CDR1 is SGHRS and CDR2 is YFSETQ. Partial CDR3 DNA: TGCGCCAGCAGCTTGGTTTACGGACCAGGGGTTGATTCACCA. Its protein product is CASSLVYGPGVDSP. The full CDR3 protein reads CASSLVYGPGVDSPLFF.

About this clone: From the germline J gene comes the end of the CDR3, since the read stops 3 residues before it. V and J are TRBV11-2 and TRBJ2-7; 9 bases are a match to TRBD1. The CDR3 consists of 14 residues. Germline V lookup: CDR1 SGHAT, CDR2 FQNNGV. With V trimmed by 8 bases and J by 3 bases, 8 bases remained unmatched. CDR3 in amino acids: CASGRDRARYEQYF. Partial CDR3 DNA: TGTGCCAGCGGTAGGGACAGGGCTCGCTACGAG.

In regard to this clone: The read ends 3 residues early relative to the CDR3; the germline J gene fills the gap. The rearrangement uses TRBV6-1 and TRBJ1-6, with D possibly TRBD1 on 6 matching bases. The CDR3 runs 17 residues. Germline V gene sequence: CDR1 MNHNS, CDR2 SASEGT. V was trimmed by 0 bases and J by 6 bases, leaving 15 bases between them. The CDR3 reads CASSEAQDSLINSPLHF. CDR3 bases read: TGTGCCAGCAGTGAAGCGCAGGACAGCCTTATTAATTCACCC.

As for this clone: The CDR3 end lies 3 residues beyond the end of the read and is filled in from the germline J gene. The V call is TRBV5-1, the J call TRBJ1-6; D is unclear. This CDR3 has 14 residues. Germline CDR1 is SGHRS and CDR2 is YFSETQ. The ends were cut back, 1 base at V and 9 bases at J, with 11 bases in the middle. This CDR3 reads CASSLRVLVSPLHF. CDR3 bases read: TGCGCCAGCAGCTTGCGGGTTCTGGTTTCACCC.

A note on this clone: The sequenced fragment ends 3 residues before the CDR3 boundary, so the rest is inferred from the germline J gene. The chain links TRBV9 to TRBJ2-1; tentatively, D is TRBD2 (6 bases). Germline-derived CDR1 and CDR2 are SGDLS and YYNGEE. The CDR3 is made up of 14 amino acids. V was trimmed by 4 bases and J by 4 bases, leaving 12 bases between them. CDR3 bases read: TGTGCCAGCAGCATCCGGGACTCATACAATGAG. Encoded protein: CASSIRDSYNE. The whole CDR3 sequence reads CASSIRDSYNEQFF. Complete variable domain (other parts from reference TRBV9 and TRBJ2-1): DSGVTQTPKHLITATGQRVTLRCSPRSGDLSVYWYQQSLDQGLQFLIQYYNGEERAKGNILERFSAQQFPDLHSELNLSSLELGDSALYFCASSIRDSYNEQFFGPGTRLTVL.

In the case of this clone: The read terminates 3 residues ahead of where the CDR3 ends, so the germline J gene completes it. This chain connects TRBV5-1 to TRBJ2-3; tentative D call: TRBD2 (6 bases). The germline CDR1 and CDR2 sequences are SGHRS and YFSETQ. The CDR3 runs 16 residues. Trimming stripped 3 bases from V and 5 bases from J, with 19 bases between. The CDR3 reads CASSSGAFSEGDTQYF. The CDR3 bases that were read are TGCGCCAGCAGCTCGGGAGCCTTTAGCGAGGGAGATACG.

Note on this clone: The read gets to within 3 residues of the CDR3 end, and the germline J gene fills in the rest. The J gene is TRBJ2-3, the V gene TRBV5-1; 9 bases fit TRBD2. Trimming removed 0 bases from V and 5 bases from J; junction bases left unmatched: 7. From germline, CDR1 is SGHRS and CDR2 YFSETQ. The CDR3 totals 16 residues. The DNA read from the CDR3 is TGCGCCAGCAGCTTGGGCGCGGGGGGGCTAGGAGATACG. Translation gives CASSLGAGGLGDT. The whole CDR3 sequence is CASSLGAGGLGDTQYF.

The sequenced CDR3 bases are TGTGCCAGTAGTATCTCCGCTCGTAGCGGGGTGGGGGAG. Translation gives CASSISARSGVGE. The whole CDR3 protein is CASSISARSGVGELFF. This chain joins TRBV19 and TRBJ2-2; TRBD2 agrees at 8 bases. The CDR3 is cut off 3 residues early in the read; its end comes from the germline J gene. The trim removed 3 bases at V and 8 bases at J, leaving 11 bases unmatched. CDR1 is LNHDA, CDR2 SQIVND, per germline (reference sequence). This CDR3 is 16 amino acids long. Full variable domain (rest looked up from reference TRBV19 and TRBJ2-2): DGGITQSPKYLFRKEGQNVTLSCEQNLNHDAMYWYRQDPGQGLRLIYYSQIVNDFQKGDIAEGYSVSREKKESFPLTVTSAQKNPTAFYLCASSISARSGVGELFFGEGSRLTVL.

Remarks on this clone: The CDR3 end falls 3 residues outside the read, so it is completed with the germline J gene. This chain uses TRBV19 with TRBJ2-3; TRBD2 aligns across 7 bases. The V gene's germline CDR1 is LNHDA and CDR2 SQIVND (reference sequence). This CDR3 is 16 amino acids long. Incomplete CDR3 DNA: TGTGCCAGTAGTCCCCGGCAGGGAGGGTACCAAGAGACG. This codes for CASSPRQGGYQET. The CDR3 in its entirety is CASSPRQGGYQETQYF.

On this clone: The CDR3 extends 3 residues past the end of the read, so its final part is completed from the germline J gene. V gene TRBV20-1 combines with J gene TRBJ1-4; D is unclear. Germline V gene data show CDR1 as DFQATT and CDR2 as SNEGSKA (reference sequence). The CDR3 loop spans 15 amino acids. The V and J ends lost 0 bases and 8 bases respectively, with 16 bases between them. CDR3 protein: CSARDGLRAREKLFF. Incomplete CDR3 DNA: TGCAGTGCTAGAGATGGACTCCGGGCGAGGGAAAAA.

Of note for this clone: Read data end 3 residues before the CDR3 end; the end is taken from the germline J gene. V is TRBV7-9 and J is TRBJ1-5, with a tentative D call TRBD1 (5 bases). The germline gives CDR1 SEHNR, CDR2 FQNEAQ (reference sequence). The CDR3 loop spans 14 amino acids. Trimming pared 5 bases from V and 3 bases from J, leaving 11 bases between. The part of the CDR3 DNA that was read is TGTGCCAGCAGCGAGACAGTGACCAATCAGCCC. Protein product: CASSETVTNQP. The complete CDR3 reads CASSETVTNQPQHF.

Details on this clone: The sequence runs out 3 residues before the end of the CDR3; the remainder is reconstructed from the germline J gene. The gene calls are TRBV29-1 and TRBJ2-5; the match to TRBD1 covers 12 bases. V lost 2 bases to trimming and J lost 6 bases; unmatched junction nucleotides: 10. Germline lookup yields CDR1 SQVTM and CDR2 ANQGSEA. The CDR3 is made up of 16 amino acids. The CDR3 sequence: CSVELPGTGGVKTQYF. CDR3 DNA (partial): TGCAGCGTTGAACTACCCGGGACAGGGGGCGTGAAGACC. Filled out from reference TRBV29-1 and TRBJ2-5, the complete variable domain reads SAVISQKPSRDICQRGTSLTIQCQVDSQVTMMFWYRQQPGQSLTLIATANQGSEATYESGFVIDKFPISRPNLTFSTLTVSNMSPEDSSIYLCSVELPGTGGVKTQYFGPGTRLLVL.

Details on this clone: The read comes to an end 3 residues before the CDR3 does, leaving the germline J gene to fill in the end. The chain recombines TRBV12-3 or TRBV12-4 with TRBJ2-1; D is possibly TRBD1 (5 bases). V dropped 3 bases and J dropped 4 bases, with 10 bases sitting between them. CDR3 length: 14 amino acids. Partial CDR3 DNA: TGTGCCAGCAGTTTTGGGGCTAGTTACAATGAG. Translated: CASSFGASYNE. The whole CDR3 reads CASSFGASYNEQFF.

Regarding this clone: The CDR3 extends 3 residues past the end of the read, so its final part is completed from the germline J gene. This chain connects TRBV19 to TRBJ2-7, with D uncertain. Germline lookup yields CDR1 LNHDA and CDR2 SQIVND (reference sequence). V was shortened by 3 bases and J by 0 bases, with 6 bases between the two germline ends. The CDR3 totals 13 residues. The part of the CDR3 DNA that was read is TGTGCCAGTAGTATTGGCAGCTCCTACGAG. Translated, it gives CASSIGSSYE. The whole CDR3 is CASSIGSSYEQYF.

On this clone itself: Coverage ceases 3 residues before the CDR3 finishes, and the germline J gene fills in the end. The chain employs TRBV19 and TRBJ2-4, with a weak D call TRBD1 (8 bases). The germline V gene has CDR1 LNHDA and CDR2 SQIVND (reference sequence). The length of the CDR3 is 13 residues. The CDR3 sequence is CASSPDREGGQYF. The DNA read from the CDR3 is TGTGCCAGTAGTCCGGACAGGGAGGGTGGT.

A word on this clone: The read comes to an end 3 residues before the CDR3 does, leaving the germline J gene to fill in the end. The chain uses TRBV19 and TRBJ2-3; tentatively, D is TRBD1 (5 bases). CDR1 and CDR2 (germline): LNHDA, SQIVND (reference sequence). This CDR3 region has 16 residues. CDR3 bases read: TGTGCCAGTAGTCAGGAGCAGGGTTATAGCAATCAGCCG. It specifies CASSQEQGYSNQP. The full CDR3 is CASSQEQGYSNQPQYF.

About this clone itself: The CDR3 end falls 3 residues outside the read, so it is completed with the germline J gene. V usage is TRBV30 and J usage is TRBJ2-3; perhaps TRBD1 as D (5 bases). Trimming pared 2 bases from V and 2 bases from J, leaving 17 bases between. Germline V gene lookup returns CDR1 GTSNPN and CDR2 SVGIG (reference sequence). This CDR3 has 16 residues. CDR3 sequence reads: CAWSWAGFYHTDTQYF. Partial CDR3 DNA: TGTGCCTGGAGTTGGGCAGGGTTTTATCACACAGATACG.

Turning to this clone: The missing CDR3 end, 3 residues past where the read stops, is filled in from the germline J gene. The genes are TRBV5-1 and TRBJ2-1; 7 bases agree with TRBD2. CDR3 length: 15 residues. Trimming took 0 bases from V and 6 from J; bases not matched to a gene: 6. Germline loops: CDR1 SGHRS, CDR2 YFSETQ. CDR3 protein: CASSLEDGEGNEQFF. Incomplete CDR3 DNA: TGCGCCAGCAGCTTGGAAGACGGGGAGGGCAATGAG.